This T cell receptor (beta chain) came from a study of OX40 agonist ivuxolimab in advanced cancers. Study-wide background: Participants averaged 60 years of age (range about 23 to 90) and were around 83% male.

Whole-study results and caveats: Normalized T-cell clonal expansion was also low in some nonresponders.

Measured with immunoSEQ multiplex PCR; TCRdb has only the in-frame clones, and not every one. Of roughly 70,000 clones listed, 65% to 90% are singletons. With respect to this clone: Its antigen is undetermined.

The CDR3 contains 13 residues. Losses at the gene ends were 8 bases for V and 6 bases for J; bases not matched to a gene: 4. The germline CDR1 and CDR2 sequences are SGHDN and FVKESK. The sample consisted of CD4+ or CD8+ T cells sorted from blood, taken in a trial of the OX40 agonist ivuxolimab. The V and J genes are TRBV14 and TRBJ1-6, with 7 bases identical to TRBD1. The receptor's source is an adult with an advanced solid tumor such as melanoma, head and neck, liver or kidney cancer. The CDR3: CASQGQPNSPLHF. For the CDR3, the DNA is TGTGCCAGCCAGGGACAGCCTAATTCACCCCTCCACTTT.